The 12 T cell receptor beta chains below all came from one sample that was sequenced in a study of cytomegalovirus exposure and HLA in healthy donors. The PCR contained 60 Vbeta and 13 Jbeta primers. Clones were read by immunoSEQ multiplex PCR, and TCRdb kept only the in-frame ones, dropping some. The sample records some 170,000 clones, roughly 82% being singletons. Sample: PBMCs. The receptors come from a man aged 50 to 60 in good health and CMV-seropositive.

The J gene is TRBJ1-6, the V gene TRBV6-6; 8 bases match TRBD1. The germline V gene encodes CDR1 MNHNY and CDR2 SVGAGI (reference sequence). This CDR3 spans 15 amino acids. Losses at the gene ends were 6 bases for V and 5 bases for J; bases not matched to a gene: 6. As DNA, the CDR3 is TGTGCCAGCAGAGACCCGACAGGGGATAATTCACCCCTCCACTTT. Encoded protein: CASRDPTGDNSPLHF.

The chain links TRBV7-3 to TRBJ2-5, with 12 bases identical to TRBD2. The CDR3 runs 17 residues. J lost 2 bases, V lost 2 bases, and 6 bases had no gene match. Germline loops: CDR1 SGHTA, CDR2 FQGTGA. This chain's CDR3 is CASSLGGLAGTQETQYF. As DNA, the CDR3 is TGTGCCAGCAGCTTAGGCGGACTAGCGGGGACTCAAGAGACCCAGTACTTC.

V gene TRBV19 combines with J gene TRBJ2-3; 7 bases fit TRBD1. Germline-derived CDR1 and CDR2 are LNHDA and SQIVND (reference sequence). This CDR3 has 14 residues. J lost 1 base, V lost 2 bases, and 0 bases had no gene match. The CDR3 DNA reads TGTGCCAGTAGTATAAGGGGGCGCACAGATACGCAGTATTTT. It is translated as CASSIRGRTDTQYF.

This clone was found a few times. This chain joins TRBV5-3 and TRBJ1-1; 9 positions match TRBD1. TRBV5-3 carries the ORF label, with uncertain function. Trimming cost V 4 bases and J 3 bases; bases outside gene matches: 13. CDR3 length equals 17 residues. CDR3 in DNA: TGTGCCAGAAGCCCGGACAGGGGCCGCAGCTGCGACACTGAAGCTTTCTTT. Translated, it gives CARSPDRGRSCDTEAFF.

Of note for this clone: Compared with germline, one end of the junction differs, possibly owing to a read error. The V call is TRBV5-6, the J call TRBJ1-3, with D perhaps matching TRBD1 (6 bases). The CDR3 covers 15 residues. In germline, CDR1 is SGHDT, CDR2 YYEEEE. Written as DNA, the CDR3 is TGTGCCAGCAACTTGGACAGCTTCTCTGGAAACACCATATATTTT. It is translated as CASNLDSFSGNTIYF.

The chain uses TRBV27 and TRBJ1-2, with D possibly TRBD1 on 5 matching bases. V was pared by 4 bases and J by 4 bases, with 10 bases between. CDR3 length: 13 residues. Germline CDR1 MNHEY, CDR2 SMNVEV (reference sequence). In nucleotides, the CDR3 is TGTGCCAGCAGTTCCCCAGGGTTCTATGGCTACACCTTC. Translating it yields CASSSPGFYGYTF.

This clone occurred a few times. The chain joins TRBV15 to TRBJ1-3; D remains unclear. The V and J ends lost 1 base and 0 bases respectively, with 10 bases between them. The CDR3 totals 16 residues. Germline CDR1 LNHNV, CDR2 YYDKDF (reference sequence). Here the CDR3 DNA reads TGTGCCACCAGCAGAGCCCCGACATTCTCTGGAAACACCATATATTTT. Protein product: CATSRAPTFSGNTIYF. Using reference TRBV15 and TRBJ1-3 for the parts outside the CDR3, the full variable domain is DAMVIQNPRYQVTQFGKPVTLSCSQTLNHNVMYWYQQKSSQAPKLLFHYYDKDFNNEADTPDNFQSRRPNTSFCFLDIRSPGLGDTAMYLCATSRAPTFSGNTIYFGEGSWLTVV.

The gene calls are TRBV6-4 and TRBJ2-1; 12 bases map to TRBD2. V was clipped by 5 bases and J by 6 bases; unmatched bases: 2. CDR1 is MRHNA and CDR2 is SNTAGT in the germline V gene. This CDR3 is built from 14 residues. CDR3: CASSPSGGVNEQFF. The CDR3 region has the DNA TGTGCCAGCAGTCCTAGCGGGGGGGTCAATGAGCAGTTCTTC.

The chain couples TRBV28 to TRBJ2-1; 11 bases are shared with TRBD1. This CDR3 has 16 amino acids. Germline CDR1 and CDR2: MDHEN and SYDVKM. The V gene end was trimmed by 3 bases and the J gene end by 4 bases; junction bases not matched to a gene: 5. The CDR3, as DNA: TGTGCCAGCAGTTTCGGACAGGGGGCCATGTACAATGAGCAGTTCTTC. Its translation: CASSFGQGAMYNEQFF.

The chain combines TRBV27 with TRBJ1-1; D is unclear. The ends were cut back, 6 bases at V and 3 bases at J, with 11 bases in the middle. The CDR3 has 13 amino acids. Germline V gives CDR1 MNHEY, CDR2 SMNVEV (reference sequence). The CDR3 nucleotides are TGTGCCAGCAGCTCCACTCCGGACACTGAAGCTTTCTTT. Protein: CASSSTPDTEAFF.

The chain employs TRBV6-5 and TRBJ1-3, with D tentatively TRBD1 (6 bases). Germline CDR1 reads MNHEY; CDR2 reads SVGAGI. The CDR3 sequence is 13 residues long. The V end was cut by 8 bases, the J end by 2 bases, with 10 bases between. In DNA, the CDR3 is TGTGCCAGCCAACAGGGAACTGGAAACACCATATATTTT. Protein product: CASQQGTGNTIYF.

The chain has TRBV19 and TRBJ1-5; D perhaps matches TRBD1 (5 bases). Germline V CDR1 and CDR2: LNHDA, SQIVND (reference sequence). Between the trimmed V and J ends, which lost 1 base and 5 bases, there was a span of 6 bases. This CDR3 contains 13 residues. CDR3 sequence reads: CASSIGGDQPQHF. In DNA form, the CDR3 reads TGTGCCAGTAGTATAGGGGGGGATCAGCCCCAGCATTTT.